A selection of T cell receptor beta chains follows, all from one sample in a study of glioma-infiltrating T cells after dendritic cell vaccination. TCRdb's table, derived via immunoSEQ multiplex PCR, lists solely in-frame clones and lacks some. The sample lists around 100,000 clones; roughly 79% were seen once. This material consisted of blood, taken before dendritic cell vaccination. The receptors shown here come from a human donor with glioblastoma. CDR3s include the opening cysteine and the closing phenylalanine or tryptophan. A D gene is named only where the DNA matches it firmly. Some rows have no size entry. The others give once, few or many, or a class for an expanded clone.

V gene: TRBV7-6; clone size: .; J gene: TRBJ2-2; D gene: .; CDR3 DNA: TGTGCCAGCAGCCCCTATTCCCCCCAGGGGAGTGGGGCCGGGGAGCTGTTTTTT; CDR3 protein: CASSPYSPQGSGAGELFF
V gene: TRBV9; clone size: few; J gene: TRBJ2-2; D gene: .; CDR3 DNA: TGTGCCAGCGGGCGGGGAACTAACACCGGGGAGCTGTTTTTT; CDR3 protein: CASGRGTNTGELFF
V gene: TRBV5-4; clone size: .; J gene: TRBJ1-6; D gene: .; CDR3 DNA: TGTGCCAGCAGCTTGTCAACAGAGTATTCACCCCTCCACTTT; CDR3 protein: CASSLSTEYSPLHF
V gene: TRBV5-1; clone size: .; J gene: TRBJ2-3; D gene: .; CDR3 DNA: TGCGCCAGCAGGACGGGGGATAGCACAGATACGCAGTATTTT; CDR3 protein: CASRTGDSTDTQYF
V gene: TRBV9; clone size: .; J gene: TRBJ2-5; D gene: .; CDR3 DNA: TGTGCCAGCAGCGTAGGGAGGGGATCACTCTCGGAGACCCAGTACTTC; CDR3 protein: CASSVGRGSLSETQYF
V gene: TRBV30; clone size: .; J gene: TRBJ2-7; D gene: TRBD2; CDR3 DNA: TGTGCCTGGAGGAAGGTAGCGGGGGACTACGAGCAGTACTTC; CDR3 protein: CAWRKVAGDYEQYF
V gene: TRBV10-1; clone size: .; J gene: TRBJ2-7; D gene: .; CDR3 DNA: TGCGCCAGCAGGAGGGGACAAGGCTACGAGCAGTACTTC; CDR3 protein: CASRRGQGYEQYF
V gene: TRBV30; clone size: .; J gene: TRBJ1-1; D gene: .; CDR3 DNA: TGTGCCTGGAGTGTACCAGGGGAAGCTTTCTTT; CDR3 protein: CAWSVPGEAFF
V gene: TRBV11-2; clone size: .; J gene: TRBJ1-2; D gene: .; CDR3 DNA: TGTGCCAGCAGCACTTGGGGCGATTATGGCTACACCTTC; CDR3 protein: CASSTWGDYGYTF
V gene: TRBV11-1; clone size: .; J gene: TRBJ1-2; D gene: TRBD1; CDR3 DNA: TGTGCCAGCAGCACGGACAGGCTGTACGGCTACACCTTC; CDR3 protein: CASSTDRLYGYTF
V gene: TRBV7-9; clone size: .; J gene: TRBJ1-1; D gene: .; CDR3 DNA: TGTGCCAGCAGCTTAACCTCCTCCAACAACCCTGAAGCTTTCTTT; CDR3 protein: CASSLTSSNNPEAFF
V gene: TRBV13; clone size: .; J gene: TRBJ2-5; D gene: TRBD2; CDR3 DNA: TGTGCCAGCAGCCCCCCGGGCGGGGGGGAAGAGACCCAGTACTTC; CDR3 protein: CASSPPGGGEETQYF
V gene: TRBV19; clone size: .; J gene: TRBJ1-2; D gene: .; CDR3 DNA: TGTGCCAGTAAAACCCCACTATATGGCTACACCTTC; CDR3 protein: CASKTPLYGYTF
V gene: TRBV19; clone size: .; J gene: TRBJ1-5; D gene: TRBD1; CDR3 DNA: TGTGCCAGTAGTATGGGACAGATCAATCAGCCCCAGCATTTT; CDR3 protein: CASSMGQINQPQHF
V gene: TRBV7-2; clone size: .; J gene: TRBJ1-1; D gene: .; CDR3 DNA: TGTGCCAGCAGCTACGACAGGTCAAGGACTGAAGCTTTCTTT; CDR3 protein: CASSYDRSRTEAFF
V gene: TRBV6-4; clone size: .; J gene: TRBJ2-6; D gene: TRBD2; CDR3 DNA: TGTGCCAGCAGTGGGACTAGCTCTGGGGCCAACGTCCTGACTTTC; CDR3 protein: CASSGTSSGANVLTF
V gene: TRBV21-1; clone size: .; J gene: TRBJ2-2; D gene: .; CDR3 DNA: TGTGCCAGGATGACAGGGGCGTCGAACACCGGGGAGCTGTTTTTT; CDR3 protein: CARMTGASNTGELFF
V gene: TRBV10-1; clone size: many; J gene: TRBJ2-3; D gene: TRBD2; CDR3 DNA: TGCGCCAGCGGACTAGCGGGGGCAGATACGCAGTATTTT; CDR3 protein: CASGLAGADTQYF
V gene: TRBV30; clone size: .; J gene: TRBJ1-1; D gene: .; CDR3 DNA: TGTGCCTGGAGTGTAACCGGGACTGTGGCTTTCTTT; CDR3 protein: CAWSVTGTVAFF
V gene: TRBV7-6; clone size: few; J gene: TRBJ1-4; D gene: .; CDR3 DNA: TGTGCCAGCAGCTTAGTCCTAGGGGCGGGGGAAAAACTGTTTTTT; CDR3 protein: CASSLVLGAGEKLFF
V gene: TRBV27; clone size: .; J gene: TRBJ1-5; D gene: .; CDR3 DNA: TGTGCCAGCAGTCTCCTCAGGATAGGCCAGCCCCAGCATTTT; CDR3 protein: CASSLLRIGQPQHF
V gene: TRBV2; clone size: .; J gene: TRBJ2-5; D gene: TRBD2; CDR3 DNA: TGTGCCAGCAGGGCTTGGGGGGGTGGTGGGGCCCAGTACTTC; CDR3 protein: CASRAWGGGGAQYF
V gene: TRBV30; clone size: .; J gene: TRBJ1-4; D gene: TRBD1; CDR3 DNA: TGTGCCTGGAGTCCGGGACAGGGGCTGACATATAATGAAAAACTGTTTTTT; CDR3 protein: CAWSPGQGLTYNEKLFF
V gene: TRBV4-1; clone size: .; J gene: TRBJ1-6; D gene: TRBD1; CDR3 DNA: TGCGCCAGCAGCCAAACACAGGGGGCAAGTTCACCCCTCCACTTT; CDR3 protein: CASSQTQGASSPLHF
V gene: TRBV19; clone size: .; J gene: TRBJ2-7; D gene: TRBD1; CDR3 DNA: TGTGCCAGTAGTATTGGGGGAACAGGGGGCAGCGAGCAGTACTTC; CDR3 protein: CASSIGGTGGSEQYF
V gene: TRBV25-1; clone size: .; J gene: TRBJ2-7; D gene: TRBD1; CDR3 DNA: TGTGCCAGCAGTGACCCGGGACAGGGGCGATACGAGCAGTACTTC; CDR3 protein: CASSDPGQGRYEQYF
V gene: TRBV2; clone size: .; J gene: TRBJ1-2; D gene: .; CDR3 DNA: TGTGCCAGCAGTGCCGGGGTCTATGGCTACACCTTC; CDR3 protein: CASSAGVYGYTF
V gene: TRBV11-3; clone size: .; J gene: TRBJ2-7; D gene: .; CDR3 DNA: TGTGCCAGCAGCTTGGGGGCCGCCCGAAGCTCCTACGAGCAGTACTTC; CDR3 protein: CASSLGAARSSYEQYF
V gene: TRBV12-5; clone size: .; J gene: TRBJ2-5; D gene: .; CDR3 DNA: TGTGCTAGTGGTTTGAAGGGGGAACTAGGGGAGACCCAGTACTTC; CDR3 protein: CASGLKGELGETQYF
V gene: TRBV5-1; clone size: .; J gene: TRBJ1-1; D gene: .; CDR3 DNA: TGCGCCAGCAGCATGCAACGGGGAACGAACACTGAAGCTTTCTTT; CDR3 protein: CASSMQRGTNTEAFF
V gene: TRBV7-2; clone size: .; J gene: TRBJ1-6; D gene: TRBD1; CDR3 DNA: TGTGCCAGCAGCTTCGAAGGGACAGAGTATAATTCACCCCTCCACTTT; CDR3 protein: CASSFEGTEYNSPLHF
V gene: TRBV21-1; clone size: .; J gene: TRBJ1-1; D gene: .; CDR3 DNA: TGTGCCAGCAAAAGTAAAAGACAAAGCGGCAGGGGAAACACTGAAGCTTTCTTT; CDR3 protein: CASKSKRQSGRGNTEAFF
V gene: TRBV7-9; clone size: .; J gene: TRBJ1-2; D gene: .; CDR3 DNA: TGTGCCAGCAGCTTGATCGGAGGGAAAGGCTACACCTTC; CDR3 protein: CASSLIGGKGYTF
V gene: TRBV18; clone size: .; J gene: TRBJ2-1; D gene: TRBD2; CDR3 DNA: TGTGCCAGCGGACTAGCGGGGGCCCAGAATGAGTTCTTC; CDR3 protein: CASGLAGAQNEFF
V gene: TRBV6-5; clone size: .; J gene: TRBJ1-2; D gene: .; CDR3 DNA: TGTGCCAGCAGTTCTAGGACAGACCTCTATGGCTACACCTTC; CDR3 protein: CASSSRTDLYGYTF
V gene: TRBV7-2; clone size: .; J gene: TRBJ1-4; D gene: TRBD1; CDR3 DNA: TGTGCCAGCAGCAAAAGGGACAGGGAGAAACTGTTTTTT; CDR3 protein: CASSKRDREKLFF
V gene: TRBV19; clone size: once; J gene: TRBJ2-4; D gene: .; CDR3 DNA: TGTGCCAGTATCGACGTAGGGGTCCAGTACTTC; CDR3 protein: CASIDVGVQYF
V gene: TRBV2; clone size: .; J gene: TRBJ1-2; D gene: .; CDR3 DNA: TGTGCCAGCAGTGAAACCAGGGATTGGGGCTACACCTTC; CDR3 protein: CASSETRDWGYTF
V gene: TRBV5-1; clone size: .; J gene: TRBJ2-5; D gene: TRBD1; CDR3 DNA: TGCGCCAGCAGCTACGGGACAGGGGATTTAGAGACCCAGTACTTC; CDR3 protein: CASSYGTGDLETQYF
V gene: TRBV4-2; clone size: .; J gene: TRBJ1-3; D gene: .; CDR3 DNA: TGTGCCAGCAGCCAAGACAGCTCTGGAAACACCATATATTTT; CDR3 protein: CASSQDSSGNTIYF